These T cell receptor beta chains were read from a single sample in a study of shared clonotypes between healthy human individuals. Produced via immunoSEQ multiplex PCR; TCRdb's table is partial and in-frame only. The table has around 600,000 clones, roughly 98% seen once; the top ten hold 0.3%. Sequenced: naive CD8+ T cells sorted from blood. These receptor sequences come from a man younger than 45 in good health. The CDR3 runs from the conserved cysteine through the conserved F or W. The D gene is left open where the match is weak. Clone size, where shown, is once, few, many, or a class for clones that have expanded.

abundance: -
d_gene: -
j_gene: TRBJ2-7
len: 13
v_gene: TRBV11-3
CDR3aa: CASSLQIGYEQYF
CDR3nt: TGTGCCAGCAGCTTACAGATTGGCTACGAGCAGTACTTC

abundance: -
d_gene: -
j_gene: TRBJ2-3
len: 16
v_gene: TRBV4-3
CDR3aa: CASSQDSIGGTDTQYF
CDR3nt: TGCGCCAGCAGCCAAGATTCGATTGGGGGAACAGATACGCAGTATTTT

abundance: -
d_gene: -
j_gene: TRBJ2-7
len: 12
v_gene: TRBV14
CDR3aa: CASSQERVEQYF
CDR3nt: TGTGCCAGCAGCCAAGAACGGGTCGAGCAGTACTTC

abundance: -
d_gene: -
j_gene: TRBJ2-2
len: 16
v_gene: TRBV9
CDR3aa: CASSESARGNTGELFF
CDR3nt: TGTGCCAGCAGCGAGTCAGCTCGGGGCAACACCGGGGAGCTGTTTTTT

abundance: -
d_gene: TRBD1
j_gene: TRBJ1-5
len: 17
v_gene: TRBV25-1
CDR3aa: CASKGQGASYSNQPQHF
CDR3nt: TGTGCCAGCAAGGGACAGGGGGCCAGTTATAGCAATCAGCCCCAGCATTTT

abundance: once
d_gene: TRBD1
j_gene: TRBJ2-1
len: 15
v_gene: TRBV27
CDR3aa: CASSIPGQGIHEQFF
CDR3nt: TGTGCCAGCAGTATCCCGGGACAGGGGATCCATGAGCAGTTCTTC

abundance: -
d_gene: TRBD1
j_gene: TRBJ1-1
len: 12
v_gene: TRBV29-1
CDR3aa: CSVGDRNTEAFF
CDR3nt: TGCAGCGTGGGGGACAGGAACACTGAAGCTTTCTTT

abundance: -
d_gene: -
j_gene: TRBJ2-1
len: 14
v_gene: TRBV27
CDR3aa: CASSFSGEYNEQFF
CDR3nt: TGTGCCAGCAGTTTTAGCGGAGAATACAATGAGCAGTTCTTC

abundance: -
d_gene: TRBD2
j_gene: TRBJ2-1
len: 17
v_gene: TRBV9
CDR3aa: CASSVGVRTSGWVEQFF
CDR3nt: TGTGCCAGCAGCGTAGGTGTACGAACTAGCGGGTGGGTTGAGCAGTTCTTC

abundance: -
d_gene: TRBD1
j_gene: TRBJ2-1
len: 15
v_gene: TRBV12-5
CDR3aa: CASGKTGASYNEQFF
CDR3nt: TGTGCTAGTGGCAAGACAGGGGCCTCCTACAATGAGCAGTTCTTC

abundance: once
d_gene: -
j_gene: TRBJ2-7
len: 13
v_gene: TRBV7-8
CDR3aa: CASSLEMTYEQYF
CDR3nt: TGTGCCAGCAGCTTAGAGATGACCTACGAGCAGTACTTC

abundance: -
d_gene: TRBD1
j_gene: TRBJ1-1
len: 18
v_gene: TRBV5-6
CDR3aa: CATYPLKKPGQGDTEAFF
CDR3nt: TGTGCCACGTACCCCTTAAAGAAACCGGGACAGGGGGACACTGAAGCTTTCTTT

abundance: -
d_gene: TRBD2
j_gene: TRBJ2-5
len: 13
v_gene: TRBV18
CDR3aa: CASCRGGQETQYF
CDR3nt: TGTGCCAGCTGCCGGGGAGGGCAAGAGACCCAGTACTTC

abundance: -
d_gene: TRBD1
j_gene: TRBJ2-1
len: 13
v_gene: TRBV27
CDR3aa: CASSQTGWNEQFF
CDR3nt: TGTGCCAGCAGCCAGACAGGGTGGAATGAGCAGTTCTTC

abundance: -
d_gene: -
j_gene: TRBJ2-1
len: 15
v_gene: TRBV10-3
CDR3aa: CAISEIAAHYNEQFF
CDR3nt: TGTGCCATCAGTGAGATAGCGGCACACTACAATGAGCAGTTCTTC

abundance: -
d_gene: TRBD1
j_gene: TRBJ2-7
len: 13
v_gene: TRBV27
CDR3aa: CASSLTGSYEQYF
CDR3nt: TGTGCCAGCAGTTTGACAGGGTCCTACGAGCAGTACTTC

abundance: -
d_gene: TRBD1
j_gene: TRBJ2-7
len: 14
v_gene: TRBV27
CDR3aa: CASSGGTGAYEQYF
CDR3nt: TGTGCCAGCAGTGGGGGGACAGGGGCCTACGAGCAGTACTTC

abundance: once
d_gene: TRBD1
j_gene: TRBJ1-2
len: 15
v_gene: TRBV4-3
CDR3aa: CASSPLRTGNYGYTF
CDR3nt: TGCGCCAGCAGCCCACTCAGGACAGGGAACTATGGCTACACCTTC

abundance: -
d_gene: -
j_gene: TRBJ1-1
len: 18
v_gene: TRBV5-5
CDR3aa: CASSPWLTNDGMNTEAFF
CDR3nt: TGTGCCAGCAGCCCGTGGCTGACGAATGATGGCATGAACACTGAAGCTTTCTTT

abundance: -
d_gene: TRBD2
j_gene: TRBJ2-7
len: 15
v_gene: TRBV19
CDR3aa: CASSFGLAASYEQYF
CDR3nt: TGTGCCAGTAGTTTTGGACTAGCGGCCTCCTACGAGCAGTACTTC

abundance: -
d_gene: TRBD1
j_gene: TRBJ1-2
len: 13
v_gene: TRBV7-4
CDR3aa: CASRIRGFYGYTF
CDR3nt: TGTGCCAGCAGAATCAGGGGGTTCTATGGCTACACCTTC

abundance: -
d_gene: TRBD2
j_gene: TRBJ2-1
len: 16
v_gene: TRBV14
CDR3aa: CASSQGRLAGNNEQFF
CDR3nt: TGTGCCAGCAGCCAAGGAAGGCTAGCGGGCAACAATGAGCAGTTCTTC

abundance: -
d_gene: -
j_gene: TRBJ2-1
len: 16
v_gene: TRBV7-9
CDR3aa: CASSSVQARAYNEQFF
CDR3nt: TGTGCCAGCAGCTCAGTTCAAGCGAGAGCCTACAATGAGCAGTTCTTC

abundance: -
d_gene: -
j_gene: TRBJ1-2
len: 15
v_gene: TRBV13
CDR3aa: CASSLGSETNYGYTF
CDR3nt: TGTGCCAGCAGCTTAGGGTCAGAAACTAACTATGGCTACACCTTC

abundance: -
d_gene: TRBD1
j_gene: TRBJ2-7
len: 16
v_gene: TRBV10-2
CDR3aa: CASINQGQGNTYEQYF
CDR3nt: TGCGCCAGCATCAATCAGGGACAGGGCAATACCTACGAGCAGTACTTC